The 13 T cell receptor beta chains below were found in one sample sequenced in a study of early T cells in non-severe SARS-CoV-2 infection. One entry per CDR3 protein results from TCRdb running MiXCR on the 5' RACE reads. The sample contains 35,000 to 45,000 distinct CDR3 sequences, around 6.3% of which appear only once. Here the sequenced sample was whole blood, taken at baseline. Receptor source: an adult who was a healthcare worker with PCR-confirmed SARS-CoV-2 infection or an uninfected control (not recorded which).

V and J are TRBV3-1 and TRBJ1-1; D unresolved. The length of the CDR3 is 13 residues. The germline V gene encodes CDR1 LGHDT and CDR2 YNNKEL (reference sequence). V was pared by 0 bases and J by 5 bases, with 7 bases between. The CDR3 sequence: CASSQDRRTEAFF. The CDR3 nucleotides are TGTGCCAGCAGCCAAGACCGGAGGACTGAAGCTTTCTTT.

This clonotype was observed many times. The chain has TRBV20-1 and TRBJ2-1; D is ambiguous. The CDR3 extends over 13 amino acids. The germline V and J ends were trimmed by 7 bases and 2 bases, with 12 bases remaining between them. CDR1 DFQATT and CDR2 SNEGSKA come from the germline V gene (reference sequence). The CDR3 sequence is CSGKASPYNEQFF. The CDR3 DNA reads as TGCAGTGGGAAAGCCTCCCCCTACAATGAGCAGTTCTTC.

V is TRBV7-2 and J is TRBJ1-1; 8 bases map to TRBD1. This CDR3 contains 16 residues. Per germline, CDR1 SGHTA and CDR2 FQGNSA. V was clipped by 1 base and J by 11 bases; unmatched bases: 15. The CDR3 bases are TGTGCCAGCAGCTTAGAGAGTTCAGGGGGCTTTGCGGACGCTTTCTTT. It is translated as CASSLESSGGFADAFF.

The CDR3 is CASRYLGTLNNEQFF. The CDR3 DNA follows: TGTGCCAGCAGATACCTTGGGACATTGAACAATGAGCAGTTCTTC. V is TRBV2 and J is TRBJ2-1; TRBD1 is a possible D gene (6 bases). CDR1 SNHLY and CDR2 FYNNEI come from the germline V gene. Trimming stripped 6 bases from V and 5 bases from J, with 17 bases between. The CDR3 loop spans 15 amino acids.

This clonotype was picked up a small number of times. This chain links TRBV7-2 with TRBJ2-6; weak D call: TRBD1 (6 bases). Deletions cut 5 bases from V and 2 bases from J, with 19 bases between. Germline V lookup: CDR1 SGHTA, CDR2 FQGNSA. This CDR3 has 18 residues. The CDR3 loop is CASSLQGHEGAGANVLTF. For the CDR3, the DNA is TGTGCCAGCAGCCTACAGGGACACGAAGGGGCTGGGGCCAACGTCCTGACTTTC.

The V call is TRBV7-8, the J call TRBJ1-1, with a weak D call TRBD1 (6 bases). The germline CDR1 and CDR2 sequences are SGHVS and FQNEAQ. The CDR3 is 15 amino acids. V gave up 1 base and J gave up 3 bases, with 12 bases separating them. The CDR3 sequence: CASSLVKDRYTEAFF. The CDR3, as DNA: TGTGCCAGCAGCTTAGTGAAGGACAGATACACTGAAGCTTTCTTT.

This clonotype was recorded many times. The chain carries TRBV10-3 and TRBJ2-5, with 7 bases fitting TRBD1. Trimming cost V 10 bases and J 1 base; bases outside gene matches: 3. Per germline, CDR1 ENHRY and CDR2 SYGVKD. The CDR3 has 12 residues. CDR3 protein: CATRQGQETQYF. CDR3 bases: TGTGCCACGCGACAGGGCCAAGAGACCCAGTACTTC.

The chain is built from TRBV30 and TRBJ2-7; TRBD1 matches at 7 bases. The CDR3 contains 15 residues. CDR1 GTSNPN and CDR2 SVGIG come from the germline V gene (reference sequence). Germline trimming cut 2 bases from V and 3 bases from J; bases unmatched to any gene: 10. The CDR3 is CAWSHDRDRLYEQYF. The CDR3, as DNA: TGTGCCTGGAGTCATGACCGGGACAGACTCTACGAGCAGTACTTC.

This clonotype was seen many times. The chain has TRBV12-3 or TRBV12-4 and TRBJ2-7; D gene uncertain. Trimming stripped 3 bases from V and 0 bases from J, with 9 bases between. CDR3 length: 14 amino acids. CDR3: CASSFMGSSYEQYF. CDR3 DNA sequence: TGTGCCAGCAGTTTCATGGGTAGCTCCTACGAGCAGTACTTC.

This clonotype was detected ten times or more. In DNA, the CDR3 is TGTGCCAGCAGTTCGACAGGGACGCCCGCTCCGATCTCTGGAAACACCATATATTTT. Translated, it gives CASSSTGTPAPISGNTIYF. The chain combines TRBV28 with TRBJ1-3; 7 bases align to TRBD1. With 4 bases clipped from V and 0 bases from J, the junction kept 15 bases outside the gene matches. Germline CDR1 is MDHEN and CDR2 is SYDVKM. The CDR3 is 19 amino acids.

The rearrangement links TRBV7-2 to TRBJ2-7; 10 bases align to TRBD1. CDR1 SGHTA and CDR2 FQGNSA come from the germline V gene. The length of the CDR3 is 15 residues. Trimming took 3 bases from V and 4 from J; bases not matched to a gene: 6. The CDR3 nucleotides are TGTGCCAGCAGCTTCCCGACAGGGGGCATTTACGAGCAGTACTTC. Residues: CASSFPTGGIYEQYF.

This clonotype came up many times. The V call is TRBV6-1, the J call TRBJ1-4, with 9 bases that match TRBD1. CDR1 is MNHNS and CDR2 is SASEGT in the germline V gene. V dropped 4 bases and J dropped 5; count of bases not matched to a gene: 5. The CDR3 runs to 15 residues. CDR3 amino acids: CASSANRGRNEKLFF. CDR3 in DNA: TGTGCCAGCAGTGCGAACAGGGGGCGGAATGAAAAACTGTTTTTT.

Many counts were recorded for this clonotype. This chain connects TRBV19 to TRBJ2-3; D is uncertain. The CDR3 has 17 amino acids. Trimming removed 2 bases from V and 6 bases from J, with 21 bases in between. Germline CDR1 is LNHDA and CDR2 is SQIVND (reference sequence). CDR3 amino acids: CASSISQALVRHDTQYF. CDR3 bases: TGTGCCAGTAGTATATCGCAAGCGTTGGTGCGGCATGATACGCAGTATTTT.